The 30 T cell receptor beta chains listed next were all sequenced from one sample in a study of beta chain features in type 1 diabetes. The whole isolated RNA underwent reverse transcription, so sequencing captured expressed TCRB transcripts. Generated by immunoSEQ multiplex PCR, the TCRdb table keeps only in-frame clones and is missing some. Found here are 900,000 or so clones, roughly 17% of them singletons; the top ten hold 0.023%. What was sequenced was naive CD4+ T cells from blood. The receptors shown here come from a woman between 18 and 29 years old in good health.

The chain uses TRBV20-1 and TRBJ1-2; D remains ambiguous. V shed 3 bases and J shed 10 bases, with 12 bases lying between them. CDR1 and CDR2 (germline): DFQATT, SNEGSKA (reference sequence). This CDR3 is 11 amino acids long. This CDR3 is CSARLPGAYTF. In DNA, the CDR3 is TGCAGTGCTAGGCTCCCCGGTGCCTACACCTTC.

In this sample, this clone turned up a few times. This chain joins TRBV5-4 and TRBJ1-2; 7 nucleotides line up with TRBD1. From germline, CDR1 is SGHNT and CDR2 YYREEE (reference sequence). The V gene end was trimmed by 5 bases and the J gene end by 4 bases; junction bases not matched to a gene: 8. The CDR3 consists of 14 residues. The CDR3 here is CASRSLAGGYGYTF. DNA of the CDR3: TGTGCCAGCAGATCCTTGGCAGGGGGCTATGGCTACACCTTC.

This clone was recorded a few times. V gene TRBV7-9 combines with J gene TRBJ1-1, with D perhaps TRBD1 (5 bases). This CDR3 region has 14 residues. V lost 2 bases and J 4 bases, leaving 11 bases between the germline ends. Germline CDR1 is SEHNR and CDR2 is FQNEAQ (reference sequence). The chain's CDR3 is CASSLLQGRTEAFF. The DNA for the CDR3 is TGTGCCAGCAGCTTATTGCAGGGACGCACTGAAGCTTTCTTT. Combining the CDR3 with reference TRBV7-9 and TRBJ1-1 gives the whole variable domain DTGVSQNPRHKITKRGQNVTFRCDPISEHNRLYWYRQTLGQGPEFLTYFQNEAQLEKSRLLSDRFSAERPKGSFSTLEIQRTEQGDSAMYLCASSLLQGRTEAFFGQGTRLTVV.

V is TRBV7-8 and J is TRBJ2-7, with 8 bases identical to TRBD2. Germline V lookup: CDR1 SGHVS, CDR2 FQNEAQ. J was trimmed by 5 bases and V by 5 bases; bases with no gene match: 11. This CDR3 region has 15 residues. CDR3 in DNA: TGTGCCAGCAGCACCCGGGGCGGGAGGTCCCACGAGCAGTACTTC. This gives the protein CASSTRGGRSHEQYF.

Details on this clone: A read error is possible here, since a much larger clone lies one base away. CDR3: CASSYNYEQYF. The CDR3 coding sequence is TGTGCCAGCAGTTACAACTACGAGCAGTACTTC. The genes are TRBV6-5 and TRBJ2-5; D ambiguous. The DNA end lines up better with TRBJ2-7; the J call may be wrong. The length of the CDR3 is 11 residues. The germline gives CDR1 MNHEY, CDR2 SVGAGI.

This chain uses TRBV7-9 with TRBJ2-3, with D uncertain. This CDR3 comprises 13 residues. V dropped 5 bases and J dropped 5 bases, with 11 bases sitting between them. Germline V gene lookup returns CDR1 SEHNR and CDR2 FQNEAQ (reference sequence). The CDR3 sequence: CASSTVVGDTQYF. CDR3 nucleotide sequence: TGTGCCAGCAGCACCGTGGTGGGAGATACGCAGTATTTT. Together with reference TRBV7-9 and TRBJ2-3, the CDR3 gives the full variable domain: DTGVSQNPRHKITKRGQNVTFRCDPISEHNRLYWYRQTLGQGPEFLTYFQNEAQLEKSRLLSDRFSAERPKGSFSTLEIQRTEQGDSAMYLCASSTVVGDTQYFGPGTRLTVL.

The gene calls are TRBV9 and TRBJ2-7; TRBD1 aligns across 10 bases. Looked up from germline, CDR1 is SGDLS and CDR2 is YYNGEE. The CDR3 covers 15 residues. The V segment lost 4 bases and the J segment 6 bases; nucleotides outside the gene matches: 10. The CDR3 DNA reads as TGTGCCAGCAGCCCCCGGGACAGGGGACGGGGCGAGCAGTACTTC. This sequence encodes CASSPRDRGRGEQYF.

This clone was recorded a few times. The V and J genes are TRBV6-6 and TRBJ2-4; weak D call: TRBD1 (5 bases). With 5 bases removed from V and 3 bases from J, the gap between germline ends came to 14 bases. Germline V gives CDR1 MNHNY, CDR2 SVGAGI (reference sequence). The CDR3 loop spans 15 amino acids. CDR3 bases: TGTGCCAGCAGTCCCCAGCGAAGGGGCAAAAACATTCAGTACTTC. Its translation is CASSPQRRGKNIQYF.

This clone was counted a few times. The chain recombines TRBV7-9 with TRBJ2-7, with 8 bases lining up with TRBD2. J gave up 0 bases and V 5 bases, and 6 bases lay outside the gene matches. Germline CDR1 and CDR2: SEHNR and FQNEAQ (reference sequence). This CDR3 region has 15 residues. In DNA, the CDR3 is TGTGCCAGCAGCCCAACTAGCGGCCCCTCCTACGAGCAGTACTTC. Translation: CASSPTSGPSYEQYF. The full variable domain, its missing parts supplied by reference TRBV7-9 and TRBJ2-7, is DTGVSQNPRHKITKRGQNVTFRCDPISEHNRLYWYRQTLGQGPEFLTYFQNEAQLEKSRLLSDRFSAERPKGSFSTLEIQRTEQGDSAMYLCASSPTSGPSYEQYFGPGTRLTVT.

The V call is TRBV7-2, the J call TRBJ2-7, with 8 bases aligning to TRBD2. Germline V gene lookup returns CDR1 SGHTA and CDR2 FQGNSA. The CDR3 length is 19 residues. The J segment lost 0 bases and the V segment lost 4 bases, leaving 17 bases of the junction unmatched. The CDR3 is CASSSRYGFGTRSSYEQYF. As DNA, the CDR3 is TGTGCCAGCAGCTCACGTTATGGATTCGGGACTAGGAGCTCCTACGAGCAGTACTTC.

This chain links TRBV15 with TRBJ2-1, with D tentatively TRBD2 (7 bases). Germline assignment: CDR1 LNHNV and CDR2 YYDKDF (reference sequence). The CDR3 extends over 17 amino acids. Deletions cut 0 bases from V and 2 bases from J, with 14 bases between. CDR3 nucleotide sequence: TGTGCCACCAGCAGAGATTGGGGGGGCCCCACCTACAATGAGCAGTTCTTC. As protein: CATSRDWGGPTYNEQFF.

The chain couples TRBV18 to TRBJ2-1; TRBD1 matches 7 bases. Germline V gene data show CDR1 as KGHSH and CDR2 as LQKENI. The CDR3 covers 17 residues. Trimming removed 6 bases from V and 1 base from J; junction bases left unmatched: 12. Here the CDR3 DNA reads TGTGCCAGCTCTCCCCTCGATACAGGGGCGTCCTACAATGAGCAGTTCTTC. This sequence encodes CASSPLDTGASYNEQFF.

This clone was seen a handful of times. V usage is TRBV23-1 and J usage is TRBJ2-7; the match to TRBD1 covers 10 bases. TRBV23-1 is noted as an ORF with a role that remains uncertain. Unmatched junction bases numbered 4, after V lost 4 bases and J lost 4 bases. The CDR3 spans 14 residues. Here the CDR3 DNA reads TGCGCCAGCAGTCCGGGACAGGGGCTTTACGAGCAGTACTTC. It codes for CASSPGQGLYEQYF.

The CDR3 nucleotides are TGTGCCAGCAGCCCCCTAGTCTCCGGCTCCTACGAGCAGTACTTC. Protein sequence: CASSPLVSGSYEQYF. The genes are TRBV7-2 and TRBJ2-7; D ambiguous. CDR1 and CDR2 (germline): SGHTA, FQGNSA. Trimming left V 5 bases short and J 0 bases short, with 14 bases between. The CDR3 has 15 amino acids.

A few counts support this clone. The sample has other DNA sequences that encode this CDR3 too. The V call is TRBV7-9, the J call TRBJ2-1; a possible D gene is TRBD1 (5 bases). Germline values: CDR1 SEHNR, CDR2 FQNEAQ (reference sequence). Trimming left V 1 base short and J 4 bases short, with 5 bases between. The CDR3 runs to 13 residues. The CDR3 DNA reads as TGTGCCAGCAGCTTAGGACAGTACAATGAGCAGTTCTTC. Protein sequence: CASSLGQYNEQFF.

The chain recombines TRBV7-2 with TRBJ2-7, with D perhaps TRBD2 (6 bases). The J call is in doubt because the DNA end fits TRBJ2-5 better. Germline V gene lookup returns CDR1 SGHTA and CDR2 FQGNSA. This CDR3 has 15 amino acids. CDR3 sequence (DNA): TGTGCCAGCAGCTTAGTTTCCCTAGCGACGGAGACCCAGTACTTC. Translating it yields CASSLVSLATETQYF.

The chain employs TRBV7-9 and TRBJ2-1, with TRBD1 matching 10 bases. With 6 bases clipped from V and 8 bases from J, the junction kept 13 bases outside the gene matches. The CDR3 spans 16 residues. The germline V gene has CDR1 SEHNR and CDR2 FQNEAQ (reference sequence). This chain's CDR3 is CASRSRGTGVKDEQFF. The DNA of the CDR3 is TGTGCCAGCAGATCCCGGGGGACAGGGGTTAAGGATGAGCAGTTCTTC.

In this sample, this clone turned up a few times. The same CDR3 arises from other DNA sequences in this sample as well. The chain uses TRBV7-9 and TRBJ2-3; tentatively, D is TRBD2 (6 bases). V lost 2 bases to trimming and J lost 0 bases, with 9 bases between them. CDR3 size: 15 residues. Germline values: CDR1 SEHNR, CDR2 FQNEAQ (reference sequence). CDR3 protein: CASSLLGGSTDTQYF. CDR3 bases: TGTGCCAGCAGCTTACTTGGGGGGAGCACAGATACGCAGTATTTT.

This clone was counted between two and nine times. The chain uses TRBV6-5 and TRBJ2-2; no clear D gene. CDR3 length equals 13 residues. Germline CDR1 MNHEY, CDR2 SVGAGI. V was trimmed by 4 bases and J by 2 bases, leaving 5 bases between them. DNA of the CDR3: TGTGCCAGCAGTTCAGGAAACACCGGGGAGCTGTTTTTT. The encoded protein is CASSSGNTGELFF.

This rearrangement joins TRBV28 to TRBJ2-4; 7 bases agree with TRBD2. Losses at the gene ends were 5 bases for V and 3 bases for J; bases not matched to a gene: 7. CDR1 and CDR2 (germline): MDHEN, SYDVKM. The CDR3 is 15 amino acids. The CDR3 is CASSEREWDKNIQYF. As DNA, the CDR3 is TGTGCCAGCAGTGAGCGGGAATGGGACAAAAACATTCAGTACTTC. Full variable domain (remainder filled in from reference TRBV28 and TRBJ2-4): DVKVTQSSRYLVKRTGEKVFLECVQDMDHENMFWYRQDPGLGLRLIYFSYDVKMKEKGDIPEGYSVSREKKERFSLILESASTNQTSMYLCASSEREWDKNIQYFGAGTRLSVL.

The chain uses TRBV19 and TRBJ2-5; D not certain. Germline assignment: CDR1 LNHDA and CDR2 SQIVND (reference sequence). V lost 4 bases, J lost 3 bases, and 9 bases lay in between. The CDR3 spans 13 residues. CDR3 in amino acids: CASSTRWEETQYF. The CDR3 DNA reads TGTGCCAGTAGTACCCGGTGGGAAGAGACCCAGTACTTC.

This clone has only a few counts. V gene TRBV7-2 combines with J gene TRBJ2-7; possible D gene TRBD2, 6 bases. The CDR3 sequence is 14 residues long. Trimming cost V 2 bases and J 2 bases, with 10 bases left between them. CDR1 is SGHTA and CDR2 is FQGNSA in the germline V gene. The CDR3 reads CASSLSSVPYEQYF. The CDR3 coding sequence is TGTGCCAGCAGCTTATCTAGCGTTCCCTACGAGCAGTACTTC. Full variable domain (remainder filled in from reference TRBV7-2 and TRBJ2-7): GAGVSQSPSNKVTEKGKDVELRCDPISGHTALYWYRQSLGQGLEFLIYFQGNSAPDKSGLPSDRFSAERTGGSVSTLTIQRTQQEDSAVYLCASSLSSVPYEQYFGPGTRLTVT.

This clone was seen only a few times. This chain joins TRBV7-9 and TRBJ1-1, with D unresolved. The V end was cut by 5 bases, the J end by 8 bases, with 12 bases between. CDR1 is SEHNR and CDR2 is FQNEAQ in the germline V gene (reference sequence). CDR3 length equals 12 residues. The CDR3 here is CASSGPGMEAFF. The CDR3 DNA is TGTGCCAGCAGCGGACCGGGGATGGAAGCTTTCTTT.

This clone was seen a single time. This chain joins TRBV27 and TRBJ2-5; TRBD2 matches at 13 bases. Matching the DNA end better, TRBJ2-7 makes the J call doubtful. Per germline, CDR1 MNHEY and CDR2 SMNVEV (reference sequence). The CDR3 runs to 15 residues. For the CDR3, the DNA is TGTGCCAGCAGGAAGACTAGCGGGAGGTCCTACGAGCAGTACTTC. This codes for CASRKTSGRSYEQYF.

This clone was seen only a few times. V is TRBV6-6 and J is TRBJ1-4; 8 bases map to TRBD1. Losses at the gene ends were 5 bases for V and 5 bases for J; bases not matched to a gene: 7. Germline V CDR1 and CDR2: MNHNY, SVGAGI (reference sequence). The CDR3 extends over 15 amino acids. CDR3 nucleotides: TGTGCCAGCAGTCGCCAACGGGACAGGAATGAAAAACTGTTTTTT. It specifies CASSRQRDRNEKLFF.

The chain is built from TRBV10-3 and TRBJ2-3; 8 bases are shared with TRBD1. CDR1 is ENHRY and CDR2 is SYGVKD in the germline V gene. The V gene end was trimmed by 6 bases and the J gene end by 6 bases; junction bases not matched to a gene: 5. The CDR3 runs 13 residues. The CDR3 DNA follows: TGTGCCATCAGGGACAGGGAGGTTGATACGCAGTATTTT. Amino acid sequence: CAIRDREVDTQYF.

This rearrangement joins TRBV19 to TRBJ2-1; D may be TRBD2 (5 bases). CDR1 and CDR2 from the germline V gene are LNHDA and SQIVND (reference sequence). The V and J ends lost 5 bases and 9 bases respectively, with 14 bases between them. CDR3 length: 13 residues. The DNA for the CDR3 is TGTGCCAGTAGTCTGGGTTCGGCGGGTGAGCAGTTCTTC. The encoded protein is CASSLGSAGEQFF.

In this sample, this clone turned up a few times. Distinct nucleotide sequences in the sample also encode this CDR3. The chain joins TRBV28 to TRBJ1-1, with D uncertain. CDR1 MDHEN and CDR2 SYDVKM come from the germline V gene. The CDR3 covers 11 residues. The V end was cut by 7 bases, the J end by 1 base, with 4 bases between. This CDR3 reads CASTGNTEAFF. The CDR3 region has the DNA TGTGCCAGCACAGGGAACACTGAAGCTTTCTTT. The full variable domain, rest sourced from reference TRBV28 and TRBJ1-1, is DVKVTQSSRYLVKRTGEKVFLECVQDMDHENMFWYRQDPGLGLRLIYFSYDVKMKEKGDIPEGYSVSREKKERFSLILESASTNQTSMYLCASTGNTEAFFGQGTRLTVV.

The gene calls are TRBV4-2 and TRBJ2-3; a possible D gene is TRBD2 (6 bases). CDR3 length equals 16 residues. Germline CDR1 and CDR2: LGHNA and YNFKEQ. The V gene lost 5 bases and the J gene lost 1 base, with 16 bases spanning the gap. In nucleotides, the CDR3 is TGTGCCAGCAGCGTGGACCGGGACTCACGCACAGATACGCAGTATTTT. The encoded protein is CASSVDRDSRTDTQYF.

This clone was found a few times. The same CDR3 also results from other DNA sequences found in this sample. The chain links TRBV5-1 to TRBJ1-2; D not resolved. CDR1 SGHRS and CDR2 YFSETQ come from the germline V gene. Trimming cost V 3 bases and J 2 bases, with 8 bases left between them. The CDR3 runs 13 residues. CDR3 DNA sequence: TGCGCCAGCAGCTCGGACGGGAACTATGGCTACACCTTC. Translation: CASSSDGNYGYTF.